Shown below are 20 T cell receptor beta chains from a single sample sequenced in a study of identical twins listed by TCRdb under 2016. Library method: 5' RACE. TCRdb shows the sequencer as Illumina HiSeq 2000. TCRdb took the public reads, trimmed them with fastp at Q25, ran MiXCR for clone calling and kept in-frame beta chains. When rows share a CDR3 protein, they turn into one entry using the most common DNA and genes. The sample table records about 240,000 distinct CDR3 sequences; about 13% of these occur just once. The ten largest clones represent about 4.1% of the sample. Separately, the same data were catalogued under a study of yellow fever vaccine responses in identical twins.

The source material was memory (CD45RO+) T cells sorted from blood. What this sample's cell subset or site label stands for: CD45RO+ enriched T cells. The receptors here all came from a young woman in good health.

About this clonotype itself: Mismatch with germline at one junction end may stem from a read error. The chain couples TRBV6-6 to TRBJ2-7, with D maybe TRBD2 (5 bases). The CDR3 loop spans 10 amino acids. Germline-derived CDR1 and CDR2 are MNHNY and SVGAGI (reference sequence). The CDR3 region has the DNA TGTGCCAGCAGTTATCTATTCGGGGACTTC. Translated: CASSYLFGDF.

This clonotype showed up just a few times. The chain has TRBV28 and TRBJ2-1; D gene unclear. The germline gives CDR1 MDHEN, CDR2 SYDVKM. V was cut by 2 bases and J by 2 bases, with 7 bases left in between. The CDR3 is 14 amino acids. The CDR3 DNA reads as TGTGCCAGCAGTTTACCCGGAACCTACAATGAGCAGTTCTTC. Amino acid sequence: CASSLPGTYNEQFF.

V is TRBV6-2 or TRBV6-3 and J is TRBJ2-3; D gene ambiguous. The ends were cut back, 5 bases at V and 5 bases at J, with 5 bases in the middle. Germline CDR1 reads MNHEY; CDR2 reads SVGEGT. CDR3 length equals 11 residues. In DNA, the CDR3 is TGTGCCAGCAGTATCCAAGATACGCAGTATTTT. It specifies CASSIQDTQYF.

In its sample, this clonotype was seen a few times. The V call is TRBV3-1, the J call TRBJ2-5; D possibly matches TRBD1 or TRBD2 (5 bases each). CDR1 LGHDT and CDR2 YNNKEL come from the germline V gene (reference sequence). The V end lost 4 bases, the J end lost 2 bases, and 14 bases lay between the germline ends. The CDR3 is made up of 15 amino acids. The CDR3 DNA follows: TGTGCCAGCAGCCGTGACGGGACGGCTCAAGAGACCCAGTACTTC. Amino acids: CASSRDGTAQETQYF.

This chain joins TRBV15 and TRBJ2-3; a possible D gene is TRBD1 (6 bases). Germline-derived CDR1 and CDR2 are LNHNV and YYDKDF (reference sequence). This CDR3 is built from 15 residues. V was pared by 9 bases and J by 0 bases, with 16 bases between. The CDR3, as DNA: TGTGCCACAAAGTCCGGGACATCTAGCACAGATACGCAGTATTTT. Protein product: CATKSGTSSTDTQYF.

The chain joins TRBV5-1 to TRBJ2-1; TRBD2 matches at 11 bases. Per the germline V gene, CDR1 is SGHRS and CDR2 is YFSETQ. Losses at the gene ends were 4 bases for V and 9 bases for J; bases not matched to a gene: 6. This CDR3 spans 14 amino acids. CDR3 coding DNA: TGCGCCAGCAGCCCCGGACTAGCGGGCGGTGAGCAGTTCTTC. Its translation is CASSPGLAGGEQFF.

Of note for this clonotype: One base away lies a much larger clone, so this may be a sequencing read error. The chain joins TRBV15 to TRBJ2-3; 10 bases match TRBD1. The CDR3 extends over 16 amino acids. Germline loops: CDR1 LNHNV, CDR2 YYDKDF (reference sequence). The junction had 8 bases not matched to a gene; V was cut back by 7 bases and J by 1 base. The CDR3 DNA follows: TGTGCCACCAACAGGGACAGGGGAGGGGGCACAGATACGCAGTATTTT. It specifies CATNRDRGGGTDTQYF.

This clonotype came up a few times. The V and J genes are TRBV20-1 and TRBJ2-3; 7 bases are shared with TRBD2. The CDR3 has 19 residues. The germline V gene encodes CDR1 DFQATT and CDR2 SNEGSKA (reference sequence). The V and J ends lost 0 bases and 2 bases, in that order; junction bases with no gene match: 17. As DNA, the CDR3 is TGCAGTGCTAGAGATGCAGGACACCTGGGCGGGAGAAACACAGATACGCAGTATTTT. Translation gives CSARDAGHLGGRNTDTQYF.

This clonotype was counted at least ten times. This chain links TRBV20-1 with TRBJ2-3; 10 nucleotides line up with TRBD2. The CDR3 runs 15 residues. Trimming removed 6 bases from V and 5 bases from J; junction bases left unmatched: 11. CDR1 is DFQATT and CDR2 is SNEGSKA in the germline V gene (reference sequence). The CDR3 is CSARDILAGLDTQYF. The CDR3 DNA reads TGCAGTGCCAGGGACATACTAGCGGGGTTAGATACGCAGTATTTT.

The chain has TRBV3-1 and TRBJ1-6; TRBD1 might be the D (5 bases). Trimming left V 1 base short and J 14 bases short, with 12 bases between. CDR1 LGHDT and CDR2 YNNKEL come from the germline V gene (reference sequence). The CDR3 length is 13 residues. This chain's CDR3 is CASSQGQGVTLHF. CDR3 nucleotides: TGTGCCAGCAGCCAAGGGCAGGGTGTAACCCTCCACTTT.

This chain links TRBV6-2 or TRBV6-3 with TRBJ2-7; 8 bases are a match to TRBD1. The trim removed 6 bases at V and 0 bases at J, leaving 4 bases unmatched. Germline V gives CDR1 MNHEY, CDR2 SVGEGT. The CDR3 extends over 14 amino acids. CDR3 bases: TGTGCCAGCAGCTTCACAGGGGGCTCCTACGAGCAGTACTTC. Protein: CASSFTGGSYEQYF.

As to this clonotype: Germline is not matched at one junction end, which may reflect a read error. In DNA form, the CDR3 reads TGTGCCAGTAGTGTAGAACCAGGGGCTGGGGCCAACGTCCTGACTTTC. Amino acid sequence: CASSVEPGAGANVLTF. This chain uses TRBV19 with TRBJ2-6, with a weak D call TRBD1 (6 bases). CDR1 and CDR2 from the germline V gene are LNHDA and SQIVND (reference sequence). This CDR3 spans 16 amino acids. Together with reference TRBV19 and TRBJ2-6, the CDR3 gives the full variable domain: DGGITQSPKYLFRKEGQNVTLSCEQNLNHDAMYWYRQDPGQGLRLIYYSQIVNDFQKGDIAEGYSVSREKKESFPLTVTSAQKNPTAFYLCASSVEPGAGANVLTFGAGSRLTVL.

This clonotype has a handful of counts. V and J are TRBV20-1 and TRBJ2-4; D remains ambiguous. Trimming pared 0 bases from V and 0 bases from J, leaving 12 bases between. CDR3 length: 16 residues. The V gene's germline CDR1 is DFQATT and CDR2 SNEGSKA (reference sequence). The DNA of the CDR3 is TGCAGTGCTAGAGATGCGGCACAACTAGCCAAAAACATTCAGTACTTC. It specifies CSARDAAQLAKNIQYF.

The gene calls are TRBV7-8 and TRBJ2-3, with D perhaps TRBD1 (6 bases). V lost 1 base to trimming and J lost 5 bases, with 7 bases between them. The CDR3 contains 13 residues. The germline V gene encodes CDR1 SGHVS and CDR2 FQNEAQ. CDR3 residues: CASSLDREDTQYF. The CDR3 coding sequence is TGTGCCAGCAGCTTAGACAGGGAAGATACGCAGTATTTT. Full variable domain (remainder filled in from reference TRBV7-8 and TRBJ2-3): GAGVSQSPRYKVAKRGQDVALRCDPISGHVSLFWYQQALGQGPEFLTYFQNEAQLDKSGLPSDRFFAERPEGSVSTLKIQRTQQEDSAVYLCASSLDREDTQYFGPGTRLTVL.

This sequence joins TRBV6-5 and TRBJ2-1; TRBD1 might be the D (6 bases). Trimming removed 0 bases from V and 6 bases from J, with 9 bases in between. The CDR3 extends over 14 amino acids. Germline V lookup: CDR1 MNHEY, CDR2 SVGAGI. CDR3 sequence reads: CASSYSSQGNEQFF. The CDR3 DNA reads TGTGCCAGCAGTTACTCGTCACAGGGCAATGAGCAGTTCTTC.

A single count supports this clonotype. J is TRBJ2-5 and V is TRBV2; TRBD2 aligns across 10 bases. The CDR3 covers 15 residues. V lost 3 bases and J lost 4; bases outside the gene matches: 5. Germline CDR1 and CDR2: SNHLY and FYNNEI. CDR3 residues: CASSEALAGGETQYF. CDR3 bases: TGTGCCAGCAGTGAGGCCTTAGCGGGGGGAGAGACCCAGTACTTC.

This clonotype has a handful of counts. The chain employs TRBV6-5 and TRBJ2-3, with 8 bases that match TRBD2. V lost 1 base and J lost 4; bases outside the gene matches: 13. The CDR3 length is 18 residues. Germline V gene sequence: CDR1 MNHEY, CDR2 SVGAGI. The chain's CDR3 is CASSYFEGSGSDADTQYF. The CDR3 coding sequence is TGTGCCAGCAGTTACTTCGAGGGGAGCGGGAGTGACGCAGATACGCAGTATTTT.

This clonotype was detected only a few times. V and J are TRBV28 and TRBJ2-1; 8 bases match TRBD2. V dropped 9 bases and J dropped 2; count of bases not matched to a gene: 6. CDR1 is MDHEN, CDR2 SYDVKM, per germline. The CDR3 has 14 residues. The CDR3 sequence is CASTPGGPYNEQFF. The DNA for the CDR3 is TGTGCCAGTACCCCGGGGGGGCCCTACAATGAGCAGTTCTTC.

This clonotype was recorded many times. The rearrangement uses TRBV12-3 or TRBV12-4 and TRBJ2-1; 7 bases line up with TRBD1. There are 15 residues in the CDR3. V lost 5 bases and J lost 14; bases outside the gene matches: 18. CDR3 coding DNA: TGTGCCAGCAGTCTCAAGTTTTATCGTGGAACAGGGGAGTTCTTC. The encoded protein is CASSLKFYRGTGEFF.

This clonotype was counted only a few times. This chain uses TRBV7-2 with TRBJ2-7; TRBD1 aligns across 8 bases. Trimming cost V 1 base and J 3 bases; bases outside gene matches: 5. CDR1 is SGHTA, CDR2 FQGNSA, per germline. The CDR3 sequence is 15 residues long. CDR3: CASSLGAGGFYEQYF. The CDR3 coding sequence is TGTGCCAGCAGCTTAGGTGCAGGGGGCTTCTACGAGCAGTACTTC. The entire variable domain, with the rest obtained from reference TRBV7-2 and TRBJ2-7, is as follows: GAGVSQSPSNKVTEKGKDVELRCDPISGHTALYWYRQSLGQGLEFLIYFQGNSAPDKSGLPSDRFSAERTGGSVSTLTIQRTQQEDSAVYLCASSLGAGGFYEQYFGPGTRLTVT.